What follows is one T cell receptor beta chain and its context. Relative to its sample, this clonotype is large (0.1 to 1%). Its target antigen remains unknown. No clone much larger than this one lies a single base away; base qualities are absent. These data belong to a study of immune heterogeneity within non-small cell lung tumors (dated by TCRdb to the late 2010s). For context, the study as a whole: By histology, a handful of squamous cell carcinomas, 9 to 11 non-squamous carcinomas and 1 tumor not otherwise specified were included. Whole-exome sequencing, RNA-seq and TCR beta repertoire sequencing were combined for multiple spatially distinct regions from each NSCLC tumor so that intratumoral immune heterogeneity could be examined. Transcriptome data were available for just 40 or so loci from around twelve patients, whereas TCR repertoire analysis spanned 60 or so tumor loci from fewer than 18 patients. Binding of neoantigens to the HLA alleles of each patient was predicted with netMHCpan-3.0 for mutant peptides of 8 to 11 amino acids.

The full study reports these points: High-frequency TCR beta clonotypes were found to be largely distinct between individual patients. Within a patient, the same dominant CDR3B clonotypes appeared at multiple loci, but different tumor locations also contained unique high-frequency clones. Local T-cell repertoire clonality showed a statistically significant but moderate positive correlation with local tumor mutational burden (R roughly 0.31).

CDR1 and CDR2 are read off the germline V gene (reference sequence) as LGHDT and YNNKEL. The germline ends are 13 bases apart after V is trimmed by 5 bases and J by 2 bases. The CDR3 contains 15 residues, cysteine and phenylalanine counted. Solely the CDR3 DNA is kept, with 45 bases framed from the first base. The TCR beta CDR3 region was amplified with a multiplex PCR system whose first round of around 10 cycles used 32 V-gene forward primers and 13 J-gene reverse primers. The first PCR round used a QIAGEN Multiplex PCR Kit, and the primer sequences were filed in Chinese patent CN105087789A. A second PCR round added Illumina universal primers using the Phusion High-Fidelity PCR Kit. TCR libraries were paired-end sequenced at 151 bp read length on the Illumina HiSeq X Ten platform. The source study handled its data this way. Cutadapt was used to discard reads without multiplex PCR primers, PEAR merged the read pairs, and MiXCR with default settings called the CDR3 regions. Shannon entropy measured repertoire diversity, and clonality was calculated as one minus the Shannon entropy divided by the ln of the count of productive unique sequences. A clonotype counted as a dominant or high-frequency T-cell clone when its frequency was 0.5% or higher. TCRdb trimmed public reads at Q25 via fastp, called clones via MiXCR and kept in-frame beta chains. Each CDR3 protein appears once, grouped with its most common genes and DNA. It is TCRdb's table, rather than the study itself, that gives the V and J calls and clone size. Across this sample there are 4,000 to 4,500 distinct CDR3 sequences, with 27% seen only once. The ten largest clonotypes hold roughly 12% of the sample.

The TCR template was genomic DNA extracted from bulk tumor tissue, and 600 ng of gDNA was amplified for each sample. During surgery, several biopsies were collected from each primary tumor and placed as far from one another as possible within the tumor mass. The study cohort was described as untreated, and patients were newly diagnosed NSCLC cases undergoing curative surgery. The donor group was made up of approximately 16 newly diagnosed non-small cell lung cancer patients undergoing surgery with curative intent. Two independent pathologists reviewed the resected tumor masses. Only high-quality DNA and RNA samples were carried forward to sequencing.

The rearranged segments are TRBV3-1 and TRBJ1-3; the best D guess is TRBD1, with 5 bases matching. This TCR came from a man in his sixties with non-small cell lung cancer. The sequenced sample was lung tumor tissue. The nucleotide sequence is TGTGCCAGCAGCGCCAGGGCGTTCACTGGAAACACCATATATTTT. Its translation is CASSARAFTGNTIYF.